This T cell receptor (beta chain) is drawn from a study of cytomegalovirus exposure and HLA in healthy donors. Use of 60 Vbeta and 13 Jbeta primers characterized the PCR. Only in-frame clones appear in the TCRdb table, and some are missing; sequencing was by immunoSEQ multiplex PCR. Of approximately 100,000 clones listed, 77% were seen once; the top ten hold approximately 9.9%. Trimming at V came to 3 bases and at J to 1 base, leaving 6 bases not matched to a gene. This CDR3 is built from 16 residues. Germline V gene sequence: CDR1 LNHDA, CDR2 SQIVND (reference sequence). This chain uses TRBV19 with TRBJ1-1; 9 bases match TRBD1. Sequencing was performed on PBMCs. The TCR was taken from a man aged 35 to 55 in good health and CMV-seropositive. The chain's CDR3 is CASSMGQGGRNTEAFF. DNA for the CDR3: TGTGCCAGTAGTATGGGACAGGGAGGGCGGAACACTGAAGCTTTCTTT.